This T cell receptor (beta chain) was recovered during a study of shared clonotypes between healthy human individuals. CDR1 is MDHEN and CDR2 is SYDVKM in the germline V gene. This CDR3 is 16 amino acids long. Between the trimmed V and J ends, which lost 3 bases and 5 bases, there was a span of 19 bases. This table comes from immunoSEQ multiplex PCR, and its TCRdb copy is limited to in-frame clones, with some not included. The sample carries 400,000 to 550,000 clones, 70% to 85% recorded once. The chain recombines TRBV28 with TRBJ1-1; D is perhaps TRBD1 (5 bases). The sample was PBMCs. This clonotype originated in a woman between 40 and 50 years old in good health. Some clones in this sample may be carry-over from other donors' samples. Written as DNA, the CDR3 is TGTGCCAGCAGTTTTCTCTCGCAGGGATGGTTGACTGAAGCTTTCTTT. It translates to CASSFLSQGWLTEAFF.